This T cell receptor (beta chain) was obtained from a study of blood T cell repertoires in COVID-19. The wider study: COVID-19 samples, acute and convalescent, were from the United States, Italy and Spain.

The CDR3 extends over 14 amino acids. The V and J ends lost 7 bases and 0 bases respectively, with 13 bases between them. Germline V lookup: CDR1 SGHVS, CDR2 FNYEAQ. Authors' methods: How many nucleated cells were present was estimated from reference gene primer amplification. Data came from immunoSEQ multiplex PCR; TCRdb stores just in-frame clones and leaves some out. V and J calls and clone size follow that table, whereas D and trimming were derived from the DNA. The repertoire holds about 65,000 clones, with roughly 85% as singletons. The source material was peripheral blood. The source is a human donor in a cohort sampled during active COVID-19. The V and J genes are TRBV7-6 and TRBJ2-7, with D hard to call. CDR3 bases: TGTGCCAGCACCTCCGAGCCAAACTCCTACGAGCAGTACTTC. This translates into CASTSEPNSYEQYF. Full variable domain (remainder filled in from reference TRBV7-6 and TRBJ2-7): GAGVSQSPRYKVTKRGQDVALRCDPISGHVSLYWYRQALGQGPEFLTYFNYEAQQDKSGLPNDRFSAERPEGSISTLTIQRTEQRDSAMYRCASTSEPNSYEQYFGPGTRLTVT.